This T cell receptor (beta chain) was sequenced for a study of OX40 agonist ivuxolimab in advanced cancers. Study background: From 23 to 79 years was the age range, with a mean of about 56 years, and roughly 80% were male.

Samples of blood were obtained at baseline, on cycle 4 day 1, and on cycle 7 day 1. The CDR3 is 15 residues long. V lost 2 bases, J lost 4 bases, and 13 bases lay in between. Germline assignment: CDR1 SGDLS and CDR2 YYNGEE. Assay used: immunoSEQ multiplex PCR; TCRdb lists only in-frame clones, some missing. The sample includes tens of thousands of clones, 75% to 90% of them seen just once. This clonotype originated in an adult with an advanced solid tumor such as melanoma, head and neck, liver or kidney cancer. The J gene is TRBJ1-5, the V gene TRBV9; weak D call: TRBD1 (5 bases). The sample here was CD4+ or CD8+ T cells sorted from blood, taken in a trial of the OX40 agonist ivuxolimab. The CDR3 spells CASSVGAGPNQPQHF. The CDR3 DNA sequence: TGTGCCAGCAGCGTCGGTGCAGGGCCTAATCAGCCCCAGCATTTT.